This T cell receptor beta chain was obtained from a study of T cell responses to AZD1222 COVID-19 vaccine. J was trimmed by 4 bases and V by 3 bases; bases with no gene match: 9. Germline CDR1 LNHDA, CDR2 SQIVND (reference sequence). This CDR3 is 17 amino acids long. Here immunoSEQ multiplex PCR was the method, and the copy in TCRdb shows in-frame clones only, minus some. The data hold about 150,000 clones, with approximately 89% observed a single time. Broader study findings: The study identified only a handful of AZD1222 recipients as seropositive at baseline. None of the repertoires were sampled until the peak T cell response had passed.

For this clone: Its antigen remains unidentified.

The rearrangement uses TRBV19 and TRBJ1-4; TRBD1 matches at 9 bases. The sequence derives from an adult in good health. The sequencing here drew on peripheral blood, taken on day 0 of MenACWY control vaccination. The CDR3 bases are TGTGCCAGTAGTATTAATCAGGCGGGACAGGGTAATGAAAAACTGTTTTTT. Its translation: CASSINQAGQGNEKLFF.